Listed below are T cell receptor beta chains from one sample, sequenced in a study of shared clonotypes between healthy human individuals. The data were produced by immunoSEQ multiplex PCR, yet TCRdb's version contains in-frame clones alone and is incomplete. The table lists roughly 500,000 clones, approximately 95% of them singletons. The sequencing input was naive CD4+ T cells sorted from blood. Receptor source: a woman in her twenties or thirties in good health. Each CDR3 is given with its conserved first and last residue. The order of the fields is CDR3 protein, CDR3 DNA, J gene, V gene, clone size, D gene. D genes are given only for firm matches. Size is omitted from some rows. Given values are once, few, many or a class for expanded clones.

CDR3 protein: CASSGAGQGNWNEQFF
CDR3 DNA: TGTGCCAGCAGCGGAGCGGGACAGGGTAATTGGAATGAGCAGTTCTTC
J gene: TRBJ2-1
V gene: TRBV11-2
clone size: NA
D gene: TRBD1

CDR3 protein: CASSGGQYVVEQYF
CDR3 DNA: TGTGCCAGCAGTGGGGGACAGTACGTAGTAGAGCAGTACTTC
J gene: TRBJ2-7
V gene: TRBV28
clone size: NA
D gene: TRBD1

CDR3 protein: CSVGSGTLGYEQYF
CDR3 DNA: TGCAGCGTTGGTTCCGGGACCCTTGGGTACGAGCAGTACTTC
J gene: TRBJ2-7
V gene: TRBV29-1
clone size: NA
D gene: NA

CDR3 protein: CASNPGQNTEAFF
CDR3 DNA: TGTGCCAGCAACCCGGGACAGAACACTGAAGCTTTCTTT
J gene: TRBJ1-1
V gene: TRBV6-5
clone size: NA
D gene: NA

CDR3 protein: CASSLGGTGAGELFF
CDR3 DNA: TGTGCCAGCAGTTTAGGAGGGACAGGGGCCGGGGAGCTGTTTTTT
J gene: TRBJ2-2
V gene: TRBV28
clone size: NA
D gene: TRBD1

CDR3 protein: CASSLGVVQYF
CDR3 DNA: TGTGCCAGCAGTTTAGGTGTCGTTCAGTACTTC
J gene: TRBJ2-7
V gene: TRBV28
clone size: NA
D gene: NA

CDR3 protein: CASSIDPRQTYEQYF
CDR3 DNA: TGTGCCAGTAGTATAGATCCCCGACAAACCTACGAGCAGTACTTC
J gene: TRBJ2-7
V gene: TRBV19
clone size: NA
D gene: NA

CDR3 protein: CASSLVGWEQYF
CDR3 DNA: TGTGCCAGCAGCTTAGTGGGCTGGGAGCAGTACTTC
J gene: TRBJ2-7
V gene: TRBV7-9
clone size: NA
D gene: NA

CDR3 protein: CASSGDRDEEKLFF
CDR3 DNA: TGTGCCAGCTCAGGGGACAGGGATGAAGAAAAACTGTTTTTT
J gene: TRBJ1-4
V gene: TRBV18
clone size: NA
D gene: TRBD1

CDR3 protein: CASSQTAGNTEAFF
CDR3 DNA: TGCGCCAGCAGCCAGACCGCCGGGAACACTGAAGCTTTCTTT
J gene: TRBJ1-1
V gene: TRBV4-1
clone size: NA
D gene: NA

CDR3 protein: CASSGQRDTEAFF
CDR3 DNA: TGTGCCAGTAGCGGACAAAGGGACACTGAAGCTTTCTTT
J gene: TRBJ1-1
V gene: TRBV19
clone size: NA
D gene: NA

CDR3 protein: CASSLNSQETQYF
CDR3 DNA: TGTGCCAGCAGCTTAAACAGCCAAGAGACCCAGTACTTC
J gene: TRBJ2-5
V gene: TRBV11-3
clone size: NA
D gene: NA

CDR3 protein: CASRRQQTGELFF
CDR3 DNA: TGTGCCAGCAGGAGACAGCAGACCGGGGAGCTGTTTTTT
J gene: TRBJ2-2
V gene: TRBV9
clone size: NA
D gene: NA

CDR3 protein: CAWTSGVDIQYF
CDR3 DNA: TGTGCCTGGACGTCGGGGGTAGACATTCAGTACTTC
J gene: TRBJ2-4
V gene: TRBV30
clone size: NA
D gene: NA

CDR3 protein: CASSLGGAAEDELFF
CDR3 DNA: TGTGCCAGCAGTTTGGGGGGGGCAGCCGAGGATGAGCTGTTTTTT
J gene: TRBJ2-2
V gene: TRBV27
clone size: NA
D gene: NA

CDR3 protein: CASSPLEGASNQPQHF
CDR3 DNA: TGTGCCAGCAGCCCCCTCGAGGGGGCGAGCAATCAGCCCCAGCATTTT
J gene: TRBJ1-5
V gene: TRBV28
clone size: NA
D gene: TRBD1

CDR3 protein: CAWSVLQGDNQPQHF
CDR3 DNA: TGTGCCTGGAGTGTACTACAGGGGGACAATCAGCCCCAGCATTTT
J gene: TRBJ1-5
V gene: TRBV30
clone size: NA
D gene: TRBD1

CDR3 protein: CASSRSADYEQYF
CDR3 DNA: TGCGCCAGCAGCCGTAGCGCCGACTACGAGCAGTACTTC
J gene: TRBJ2-7
V gene: TRBV4-1
clone size: NA
D gene: NA

CDR3 protein: CASLAGGPTYEQYF
CDR3 DNA: TGTGCCAGCCTGGCGGGAGGACCAACCTACGAGCAGTACTTC
J gene: TRBJ2-7
V gene: TRBV19
clone size: NA
D gene: TRBD2

CDR3 protein: CASSSPGTPMNTEAFF
CDR3 DNA: TGTGCCAGTAGTTCCCCCGGGACACCGATGAACACTGAAGCTTTCTTT
J gene: TRBJ1-1
V gene: TRBV19
clone size: NA
D gene: NA

CDR3 protein: CASSLVTLAGGLTDTQYF
CDR3 DNA: TGTGCCAGCAGCTTAGTCACCCTAGCGGGAGGACTAACAGATACGCAGTATTTT
J gene: TRBJ2-3
V gene: TRBV7-2
clone size: NA
D gene: TRBD2

CDR3 protein: CASSLEYYNEQFF
CDR3 DNA: TGTGCCAGCAGTTTAGAGTACTACAATGAGCAGTTCTTC
J gene: TRBJ2-1
V gene: TRBV28
clone size: NA
D gene: NA

CDR3 protein: CASVRGQGDEQFF
CDR3 DNA: TGTGCCAGCGTCAGGGGGCAGGGGGATGAGCAGTTCTTC
J gene: TRBJ2-1
V gene: TRBV2
clone size: once
D gene: TRBD1

CDR3 protein: CASSLVSGISGNTIYF
CDR3 DNA: TGTGCCAGCAGCTTAGTGTCGGGGATATCTGGAAACACCATATATTTT
J gene: TRBJ1-3
V gene: TRBV7-2
clone size: NA
D gene: NA

CDR3 protein: CASSLEVGEQYF
CDR3 DNA: TGTGCCAGCAGTTTGGAAGTCGGCGAGCAGTACTTC
J gene: TRBJ2-7
V gene: TRBV28
clone size: NA
D gene: NA

CDR3 protein: CASSPGGGQSTDTQYF
CDR3 DNA: TGTGCCAGCTCGCCGGGTGGGGGACAGAGCACAGATACGCAGTATTTT
J gene: TRBJ2-3
V gene: TRBV18
clone size: NA
D gene: TRBD1

CDR3 protein: CASSQDRGLYGYTF
CDR3 DNA: TGCGCCAGCAGCCAAGATAGAGGGCTCTATGGCTACACCTTC
J gene: TRBJ1-2
V gene: TRBV4-1
clone size: NA
D gene: NA